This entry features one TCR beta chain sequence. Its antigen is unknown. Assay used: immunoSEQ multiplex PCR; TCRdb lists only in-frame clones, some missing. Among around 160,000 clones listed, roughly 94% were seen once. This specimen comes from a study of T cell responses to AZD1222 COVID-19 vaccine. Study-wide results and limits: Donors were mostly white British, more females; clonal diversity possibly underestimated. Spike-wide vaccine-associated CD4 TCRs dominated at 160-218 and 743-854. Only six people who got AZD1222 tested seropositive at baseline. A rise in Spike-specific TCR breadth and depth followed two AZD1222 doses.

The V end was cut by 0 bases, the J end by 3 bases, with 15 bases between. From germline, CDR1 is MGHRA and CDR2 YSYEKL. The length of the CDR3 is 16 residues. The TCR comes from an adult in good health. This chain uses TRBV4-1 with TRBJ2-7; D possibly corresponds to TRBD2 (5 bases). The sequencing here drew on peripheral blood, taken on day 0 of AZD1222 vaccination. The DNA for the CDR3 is TGCGCCAGCAGCCAAGATAGTAGGCCCGGGGTCTACGAGCAGTACTTC. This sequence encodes CASSQDSRPGVYEQYF.